The 31 T cell receptor beta chains below were found in one sample sequenced in a study of shared clonotypes between healthy human individuals. The protocol was immunoSEQ multiplex PCR, while the TCRdb copy is restricted to in-frame clones and leaves out a portion. The sample includes 600,000 to 750,000 clones, 72% seen only once; the top ten take approximately 1.7%. Sequencing used memory CD4+ T cells sorted from blood. Specified subset: CD45RA-negative fraction. The receptors shown here come from a woman aged 25 to 45 in good health.

This chain uses TRBV9 with TRBJ2-4, with D possibly being TRBD1 (6 bases). Trimming left V 4 bases short and J 2 bases short, with 16 bases between. The CDR3 covers 16 residues. Germline CDR1 is SGDLS and CDR2 is YYNGEE. CDR3 region: CASSSRPGQTKNIQYF. Written as DNA, the CDR3 is TGTGCCAGCAGCTCCCGGCCTGGACAGACCAAAAACATTCAGTACTTC.

The rearrangement uses TRBV5-1 and TRBJ2-7; a weak D match, TRBD2 (6 bases). This CDR3 region has 14 residues. V shed 4 bases and J shed 5 bases, with 16 bases lying between them. Germline CDR1 SGHRS, CDR2 YFSETQ. CDR3: CASSGGGSLNEQYF. CDR3 nucleotides: TGCGCCAGCAGCGGAGGAGGGTCTCTAAACGAGCAGTACTTC.

CDR3 amino acids: CAWSGAGGLDTGELFF. CDR3 DNA: TGTGCCTGGAGCGGGGCGGGAGGTCTGGACACCGGGGAGCTGTTTTTT. This sequence joins TRBV30 and TRBJ2-2, with TRBD2 matching 8 bases. Germline CDR1 and CDR2: GTSNPN and SVGIG (reference sequence). Trimming removed 3 bases from V and 3 bases from J; junction bases left unmatched: 9. This CDR3 is built from 16 residues.

The rearrangement joins TRBV5-1 to TRBJ2-1; weak D call: TRBD2 (5 bases). The CDR3 is 15 residues long. The germline V gene has CDR1 SGHRS and CDR2 YFSETQ. Trimming took 1 base from V and 4 from J, leaving 12 bases between them. DNA for the CDR3: TGCGCCAGCAGCTTGTTACCGGAGGTGTACAATGAGCAGTTCTTC. This sequence encodes CASSLLPEVYNEQFF. Full variable domain (missing parts from reference TRBV5-1 and TRBJ2-1): KAGVTQTPRYLIKTRGQQVTLSCSPISGHRSVSWYQQTPGQGLQFLFEYFSETQRNKGNFPGRFSGRQFSNSRSEMNVSTLELGDSALYLCASSLLPEVYNEQFFGPGTRLTVL.

In its sample, this clone was seen once. The chain employs TRBV4-1 and TRBJ2-3; 7 nucleotides agree with TRBD2. The trim removed 6 bases at V and 0 bases at J, leaving 9 bases unmatched. There are 16 residues in the CDR3. Germline loops: CDR1 MGHRA, CDR2 YSYEKL. This chain's CDR3 is CASSSHSGDSTDTQYF. The CDR3 DNA reads TGCGCCAGCAGTTCCCACAGCGGGGATAGCACAGATACGCAGTATTTT.

V is TRBV28 and J is TRBJ2-5; a weak D match, TRBD1 (5 bases). Trimming removed 7 bases at V and 5 bases at J, with 17 bases between. In germline, CDR1 is MDHEN, CDR2 SYDVKM. CDR3 length: 14 residues. This CDR3 reads CASKTVRGEETQYF. The CDR3 bases are TGTGCCAGCAAGACAGTGAGAGGCGAGGAGACCCAGTACTTC.

This clone turned up a few times. This sequence joins TRBV6-5 and TRBJ2-7; D not certain. This CDR3 contains 14 residues. With 7 bases removed from V and 0 bases from J, the gap between germline ends came to 13 bases. From germline, CDR1 is MNHEY and CDR2 SVGAGI. CDR3 sequence (DNA): TGTGCCAGCATCCAACCGAAGAGCTCCTACGAGCAGTACTTC. Translating it yields CASIQPKSSYEQYF.

Remarks on this clone: Other DNA sequences from this sample encode an identical CDR3 as well. The J gene is TRBJ2-1, the V gene TRBV5-1, with D possibly being TRBD2 (6 bases). The CDR3 is 15 residues long. CDR1 and CDR2 (germline): SGHRS, YFSETQ. Trimming removed 0 bases from V and 3 bases from J, with 10 bases in between. The CDR3 nucleotides are TGCGCCAGCAGCTTGGCCTTCGGGGGCTACAATGAGCAGTTCTTC. Residues: CASSLAFGGYNEQFF.

The chain has TRBV6-5 and TRBJ1-5; TRBD1 agrees at 8 bases. CDR1 and CDR2 (germline): MNHEY, SVGAGI. J lost 6 bases, V lost 6 bases, and 7 bases had no gene match. The CDR3 loop spans 14 amino acids. CDR3 nucleotide sequence: TGTGCCAGCAGGGACAGGGAGAGAAGTCAGCCCCAGCATTTT. Translating gives CASRDRERSQPQHF.

The CDR3 nucleotides are TGTGCCATCAGTGAAGAGGGGTACACTGAAGCTTTCTTT. Translated, it gives CAISEEGYTEAFF. The V and J genes are TRBV10-3 and TRBJ1-1; perhaps TRBD1 as D (5 bases). V dropped 3 bases and J dropped 3 bases, with 8 bases sitting between them. This CDR3 is 13 amino acids long. Germline V CDR1 and CDR2: ENHRY, SYGVKD.

V and J are TRBV7-9 and TRBJ1-1; D is unresolved. This CDR3 comprises 15 residues. Between the trimmed V and J ends, which lost 3 bases and 3 bases, there was a span of 14 bases. The germline CDR1 and CDR2 sequences are SEHNR and FQNEAQ (reference sequence). Here the CDR3 reads CASSFNTPRDTEAFF. In DNA form, the CDR3 reads TGTGCCAGCAGCTTTAACACTCCTCGGGACACTGAAGCTTTCTTT.

Of note for this clone: In the same sample, other DNA sequences code for this CDR3. The chain links TRBV6-1 to TRBJ2-6; either TRBD1 or TRBD2 may supply D (5 bases each). This CDR3 contains 14 residues. The ends were cut back, 6 bases at V and 2 bases at J, with 8 bases in the middle. Per germline, CDR1 MNHNS and CDR2 SASEGT. The CDR3 coding sequence is TGTGCCAGCAGCCAGGGAGCTGGGGCCAACGTCCTGACTTTC. It codes for CASSQGAGANVLTF.

The genes are TRBV19 and TRBJ2-2, with a possible D match to TRBD2 (5 bases). Germline V CDR1 and CDR2: LNHDA, SQIVND (reference sequence). CDR3 size: 14 residues. Between the trimmed V and J ends, which lost 7 bases and 1 base, there was a span of 10 bases. The CDR3 loop is CASTRAGNTGELFF. CDR3 nucleotides: TGTGCCAGTACCCGGGCGGGGAACACCGGGGAGCTGTTTTTT.

The chain combines TRBV19 with TRBJ2-2; unclear D gene. Trimming cost V 8 bases and J 1 base, with 11 bases left between them. The CDR3 is made up of 14 amino acids. Germline CDR1 and CDR2: LNHDA and SQIVND (reference sequence). CDR3 in amino acids: CASHQVGNTGELFF. Written as DNA, the CDR3 is TGTGCCAGTCACCAGGTTGGGAACACCGGGGAGCTGTTTTTT.

To note about this clone: One end of the junction fails to match germline, which may point to a read error. The gene calls are TRBV2 and TRBJ2-2, with D perhaps matching TRBD1 or TRBD2 (5 bases each). This CDR3 has 14 amino acids. Germline V gene data show CDR1 as SNHLY and CDR2 as FYNNEI. The CDR3 here is CASREGSWGGELFF. For the CDR3, the DNA is TGTGCCAGCCGTGAGGGGAGCTGGGGCGGGGAGCTGTTTTTT. The full variable domain, in which reference TRBV2 and TRBJ2-2 provide the parts outside the CDR3, is EPEVTQTPSHQVTQMGQEVILRCVPISNHLYFYWYRQILGQKVEFLVSFYNNEISEKSEIFDDQFSVERPDGSNFTLKIRSTKLEDSAMYFCASREGSWGGELFFGEGSRLTVL.

This clone has at least ten counts. The gene calls are TRBV2 and TRBJ2-5, with 7 nucleotides matching TRBD2. V lost 0 bases and J lost 0; bases outside the gene matches: 7. CDR1 and CDR2 (germline): SNHLY, FYNNEI. This CDR3 has 17 amino acids. CDR3 sequence reads: CASSEATLAAYQETQYF. CDR3 nucleotides: TGTGCCAGCAGTGAAGCTACGCTAGCGGCGTACCAAGAGACCCAGTACTTC. Looking up the rest from reference TRBV2 and TRBJ2-5 gives the full variable domain: EPEVTQTPSHQVTQMGQEVILRCVPISNHLYFYWYRQILGQKVEFLVSFYNNEISEKSEIFDDQFSVERPDGSNFTLKIRSTKLEDSAMYFCASSEATLAAYQETQYFGPGTRLLVL.

The chain recombines TRBV19 with TRBJ2-3, with 7 bases aligning to TRBD2. The CDR3 is 16 residues long. CDR1 is LNHDA, CDR2 SQIVND, per germline (reference sequence). V shed 2 bases, J shed 4 bases, and the junction held 9 bases outside the gene matches. The DNA of the CDR3 is TGTGCCAGTAGTATACCTTGGGGCGGGAGTCCAGATACGCAGTATTTT. Amino acid sequence: CASSIPWGGSPDTQYF.

This clone is a singleton in its sample. The J gene is TRBJ2-1, the V gene TRBV28; TRBD2 matches at 7 bases. V trimming: 3 bases; J trimming: 5 bases; junction bases outside the gene matches: 7. CDR1 and CDR2 from the germline V gene are MDHEN and SYDVKM. CDR3 length equals 15 residues. CDR3 amino acids: CASSFGGSPDNEQFF. Written as DNA, the CDR3 is TGTGCCAGCAGTTTTGGCGGGAGTCCCGACAATGAGCAGTTCTTC.

The chain has TRBV2 and TRBJ2-5; 9 nucleotides line up with TRBD1. Germline CDR1 reads SNHLY; CDR2 reads FYNNEI. The CDR3 covers 14 residues. V lost 7 bases to trimming and J lost 3 bases; unmatched junction nucleotides: 6. CDR3 region: CASKSWTGEETQYF. CDR3 sequence (DNA): TGTGCCAGCAAATCGTGGACAGGGGAAGAGACCCAGTACTTC.

In regard to this clone: One end of the junction varies from germline; a read error may be responsible. The CDR3 DNA follows: TGTGCCAGCAGCTTCTCAGGGTATGGCTACACCTTC. It specifies CASSFSGYGYTF. The chain recombines TRBV5-3 with TRBJ1-2; the D gene is possibly TRBD1 (5 bases). TRBV5-3 is marked as an open reading frame, function uncertain. The CDR3 contains 12 residues.

The chain links TRBV6-6 to TRBJ1-1; 9 bases line up with TRBD1. This CDR3 region has 15 residues. V lost 6 bases, J lost 7 bases, and 12 bases stayed unmatched. Germline CDR1 and CDR2: MNHNY and SVGAGI (reference sequence). The CDR3 protein is CASSRRTGGIGEAFF. CDR3 nucleotides: TGTGCCAGCAGCCGCCGAACAGGGGGCATTGGTGAAGCTTTCTTT.

This chain uses TRBV5-1 with TRBJ1-1, with 9 bases aligning to TRBD1. The length of the CDR3 is 15 residues. CDR1 is SGHRS and CDR2 is YFSETQ in the germline V gene. The V gene end was trimmed by 4 bases and the J gene end by 5 bases; junction bases not matched to a gene: 9. The CDR3 region is CASSLTGGFDTEAFF. In DNA form, the CDR3 reads TGCGCCAGCAGCCTGACAGGGGGTTTCGATACTGAAGCTTTCTTT.

The chain uses TRBV28 and TRBJ2-3; 9 nucleotides agree with TRBD1. Per germline, CDR1 MDHEN and CDR2 SYDVKM. The CDR3 spans 16 residues. Trimming removed 3 bases from V and 7 bases from J; junction bases left unmatched: 11. CDR3 sequence: CASSLSTGGARNTQYF. In DNA form, the CDR3 reads TGTGCCAGCAGTTTGTCCACAGGGGGCGCGCGGAATACGCAGTATTTT.

The chain couples TRBV11-2 to TRBJ2-7, with 12 positions matching TRBD2. The germline gives CDR1 SGHAT, CDR2 FQNNGV. The CDR3 has 18 residues. V shed 5 bases and J 3 bases; nucleotides not matched to a gene: 14. Here the CDR3 reads CASSPYLTSGRGSYEQYF. The CDR3 nucleotides are TGTGCCAGCAGCCCCTACTTGACTAGCGGGAGAGGGAGCTACGAGCAGTACTTC.

The chain links TRBV19 to TRBJ2-5, with TRBD2 matching 8 bases. Germline CDR1 is LNHDA and CDR2 is SQIVND (reference sequence). The CDR3 consists of 15 residues. With 10 bases clipped from V and 5 bases from J, the junction kept 15 bases outside the gene matches. CDR3 sequence reads: CATREAGGGVETQYF. CDR3 DNA sequence: TGTGCCACCCGGGAGGCGGGAGGCGGGGTGGAGACCCAGTACTTC. Full variable domain (remainder filled in from reference TRBV19 and TRBJ2-5): DGGITQSPKYLFRKEGQNVTLSCEQNLNHDAMYWYRQDPGQGLRLIYYSQIVNDFQKGDIAEGYSVSREKKESFPLTVTSAQKNPTAFYLCATREAGGGVETQYFGPGTRLLVL.

This chain joins TRBV19 and TRBJ2-1; weak D call: TRBD2 (6 bases). The CDR3 is 16 amino acids. Per germline, CDR1 LNHDA and CDR2 SQIVND (reference sequence). V dropped 3 bases and J dropped 0 bases, with 12 bases sitting between them. The CDR3 nucleotides read TGTGCCAGTAGTATCGGAGGGAAAAGCTCCTACAATGAGCAGTTCTTC. This codes for CASSIGGKSSYNEQFF.

This chain joins TRBV30 and TRBJ1-5, with TRBD1 matching 8 bases. The CDR3 has 13 amino acids. Germline trimming cut 2 bases from V and 7 bases from J; bases unmatched to any gene: 4. In germline, CDR1 is GTSNPN, CDR2 SVGIG (reference sequence). CDR3 loop: CAWSPGGEQPQHF. CDR3 bases: TGTGCCTGGAGTCCAGGGGGCGAACAGCCCCAGCATTTT.

The rearrangement uses TRBV7-6 and TRBJ2-2; D may be TRBD1 or TRBD2 (5 bases each). The CDR3 contains 17 residues. CDR1 is SGHVS, CDR2 FNYEAQ, per germline. The germline V and J ends were trimmed by 2 bases and 2 bases, with 15 bases remaining between them. In DNA form, the CDR3 reads TGTGCCAGCAGCTTAAGAGGGTTGGGACGTAACACCGGGGAGCTGTTTTTT. Residues: CASSLRGLGRNTGELFF.

The V and J genes are TRBV9 and TRBJ2-3; 8 bases map to TRBD1. Germline V gene lookup returns CDR1 SGDLS and CDR2 YYNGEE. The V and J ends lost 4 bases and 6 bases, in that order; junction bases with no gene match: 7. This CDR3 region has 14 residues. The CDR3 spells CASSPRTGMDTQYF. In DNA form, the CDR3 reads TGTGCCAGCAGCCCCCGGACAGGGATGGATACGCAGTATTTT.

The chain couples TRBV27 to TRBJ1-2; D is uncertain. Trimming removed 8 bases from V and 1 base from J, with 14 bases in between. The germline CDR1 and CDR2 sequences are MNHEY and SMNVEV (reference sequence). CDR3 length: 14 amino acids. The CDR3: CASCPHGNNYGYTF. CDR3 coding DNA: TGTGCCAGCTGTCCCCACGGGAATAACTATGGCTACACCTTC.

This chain joins TRBV4-2 and TRBJ1-1, with D uncertain. Per the germline V gene, CDR1 is LGHNA and CDR2 is YNFKEQ. The CDR3 has 14 amino acids. Trimming removed 5 bases from V and 3 bases from J, with 13 bases in between. The CDR3 DNA reads as TGTGCCAGCAGCTTTATTGACGGTTACACTGAAGCTTTCTTT. As protein: CASSFIDGYTEAFF.